Sequencing of this TCR beta chain was carried out in a study of PD-1 blockade in classical Hodgkin lymphoma. General study points: Reported baseline diversity: healthy donors highest, relapsed/refractory patients lowest. A significant rise in TCR diversity was seen by C4D1 for CD4+ cells but not for CD8+ cells.

Every single patient, without exception, relapsed after autologous stem cell transplantation, and brentuximab vedotin exposure varied. The CDR3 spans 15 residues. Germline V gene sequence: CDR1 SNHLY, CDR2 FYNNEI. The V end lost 7 bases, the J end lost 3 bases, and 18 bases lay between the germline ends. TCRdb's table, derived via immunoSEQ multiplex PCR, lists solely in-frame clones and lacks some. The data hold 95,000 to 100,000 clones, with 80% to 90% observed a single time. For this clone: Its antigen is undetermined.

The receptor was isolated from a human donor with classical Hodgkin lymphoma. The sample consisted of peripheral blood mononuclear cells (PBMCs), taken before the second cycle of nivolumab. The rearrangement joins TRBV2 to TRBJ1-1, with a weak D call TRBD1 (6 bases). In DNA form, the CDR3 reads TGTGCCAGCATTGGAGGGGGGGGACGTGACACTGAAGCTTTCTTT. Residues: CASIGGGGRDTEAFF.